These T cell receptor beta chains were read from a single sample in a study of OX40 agonist ivuxolimab in advanced cancers. The method was immunoSEQ multiplex PCR; TCRdb's version includes in-frame clones alone and lacks a portion of them. Here the sample spans approximately 68,000 clones, 75% to 90% being singletons. Specimen: CD4+ or CD8+ T cells sorted from blood, collected in a trial of the OX40 agonist ivuxolimab. All receptors derive from an adult with an advanced solid tumor such as melanoma, head and neck, liver or kidney cancer. CDR3s include the opening cysteine and the closing phenylalanine or tryptophan. The D gene is left open where the match is weak. Clone sizes are given selectively: once, few, many, or a class where the clone is expanded.

clone_size j_call d_call v_call cdr3_aa cdr3_nt
NA TRBJ2-1 TRBD2 TRBV7-9 CASINLGLAGGTYNEQFF TGTGCCAGCATCAACCTTGGACTAGCGGGGGGGACCTACAATGAGCAGTTCTTC
NA TRBJ2-2 TRBD1 TRBV28 CASRHTPGTGGQFGLSGELFF TGTGCCAGCAGGCATACCCCCGGGACAGGGGGCCAATTCGGTCTCTCCGGGGAGCTGTTTTTT
NA TRBJ2-3 NA TRBV9 CASSVADSTDTQYF TGTGCCAGCAGCGTAGCGGATAGCACAGATACGCAGTATTTT
NA TRBJ2-1 TRBD1 TRBV7-3 CASSTRQGAIEQFF TGTGCCAGCAGCACCCGACAGGGGGCTATTGAGCAGTTCTTC
NA TRBJ1-2 NA TRBV5-1 CASSYQDNYGYTF TGCGCCAGCAGCTACCAGGATAACTATGGCTACACCTTC
NA TRBJ2-5 NA TRBV11-3 CASSLVVGGAETQYF TGTGCCAGCAGCTTAGTGGTAGGGGGAGCAGAGACCCAGTACTTC
NA TRBJ2-1 TRBD2 TRBV30 CAWSATSGGFYNEQFF TGTGCCTGGAGTGCAACGAGCGGGGGGTTTTACAATGAGCAGTTCTTC
NA TRBJ2-5 NA TRBV6-9 CASSYTGRETQYF TGTGCCAGCAGTTACACCGGAAGGGAGACCCAGTACTTC
NA TRBJ2-5 TRBD1 TRBV5-1 CASSLNRGPYGETQYF TGCGCCAGCAGCTTAAACAGGGGGCCGTATGGAGAGACCCAGTACTTC
once TRBJ2-7 NA TRBV6-1 CASRGQGGTAEQYF TGTGCCAGCAGAGGACAGGGAGGGACCGCCGAGCAGTACTTC
NA TRBJ2-3 TRBD1 TRBV19 CASTEPGQGRVTQYF TGTGCCAGTACCGAACCGGGACAGGGGCGGGTTACGCAGTATTTT
once TRBJ2-3 NA TRBV14 CASSQSRGADTQYF TGTGCCAGCAGCCAGTCCAGGGGAGCAGATACGCAGTATTTT
once TRBJ2-3 NA TRBV15 CATSRDWGDTQYF TGTGCCACCAGCAGAGATTGGGGGGATACGCAGTATTTT
NA TRBJ1-6 NA TRBV10-3 CAPIYSWGLRSPLHF TGTGCCCCCATTTATTCGTGGGGGCTGAGATCACCCCTCCACTTT
NA TRBJ1-5 NA TRBV19 CASTRGGARQPQHF TGTGCCAGTACGAGAGGGGGGGCCCGGCAGCCCCAGCATTTT
few TRBJ2-2 NA TRBV10-2 CASSEEGGTTGELFF TGCGCCAGCAGTGAAGAGGGGGGGACCACCGGGGAGCTGTTTTTT
NA TRBJ2-3 NA TRBV5-6 CASSPGTGALLQYF TGTGCCAGCAGCCCCGGGACTGGGGCTTTGTTGCAGTATTTT
few TRBJ2-1 NA TRBV7-9 CASSLEGLYHYNEQFF TGTGCCAGCAGCTTGGAAGGCCTTTACCACTACAATGAGCAGTTCTTC
NA TRBJ1-6 TRBD1 TRBV27 CASSQSGTEEHSPLHF TGTGCCAGCTCACAATCCGGGACAGAAGAACATTCACCCCTCCACTTT
NA TRBJ2-7 NA TRBV15 CATSRGVASKDYNYEQYF TGTGCCACCAGCAGAGGGGTAGCGTCGAAGGATTACAACTACGAGCAGTACTTC
NA TRBJ1-3 NA TRBV6-1 CASSDSLGAGNTIYF TGTGCCAGCAGTGATTCCCTGGGGGCTGGAAACACCATATATTTT
NA TRBJ1-6 TRBD1 TRBV6-5 CASSGGQSGRPLHF TGTGCCAGCAGTGGGGGACAGTCTGGTAGACCCCTCCACTTT
NA TRBJ2-3 NA TRBV2 CASSEDSFGTDTQYF TGTGCCAGCAGTGAAGATAGCTTCGGCACAGATACGCAGTATTTT
NA TRBJ2-7 NA TRBV11-2 CASRPWGLSSYEQYF TGTGCCAGCAGACCCTGGGGCCTAAGCTCCTACGAGCAGTACTTC
NA TRBJ1-3 TRBD1 TRBV7-9 CASSVQGTSGNTIYF TGTGCCAGCAGCGTACAGGGGACCTCTGGAAACACCATATATTTT
NA TRBJ2-6 NA TRBV12-2 CASRLRQRPMWGANVLTF TGTGCAAGTCGCCTTCGACAACGCCCCATGTGGGGGGCCAACGTCCTGACTTTC
NA TRBJ1-1 NA TRBV9 CASSARQSNTEAFF TGTGCCAGCAGCGCTCGACAGTCGAACACTGAAGCTTTCTTT
NA TRBJ2-3 NA TRBV5-1 CASSLITSTDTQYF TGCGCCAGCAGCTTGATCACTAGCACAGATACGCAGTATTTT
NA TRBJ2-7 NA TRBV18 CASSPKGGNYEQYF TGTGCCAGCTCACCAAAGGGGGGAAACTACGAGCAGTACTTC
NA TRBJ2-2 NA TRBV12-5 CASGPDIGVTGELFF TGTGCTAGTGGTCCGGATATTGGGGTTACCGGGGAGCTGTTTTTT
NA TRBJ2-3 TRBD1 TRBV5-1 CASSTGQGPSTDTQYF TGCGCCAGCAGCACTGGACAGGGCCCTAGCACAGATACGCAGTATTTT
NA TRBJ2-5 TRBD2 TRBV28 CASCRTSGGQETQYF TGTGCCAGCTGCCGGACCTCGGGGGGGCAAGAGACCCAGTACTTC
NA TRBJ1-1 NA TRBV9 CASSVAPGRGTEAFF TGTGCCAGCAGCGTAGCACCAGGGCGGGGGACTGAAGCTTTCTTT
NA TRBJ1-2 TRBD1 TRBV4-1 CASSQGAGQAGYTF TGCGCCAGCAGCCAAGGAGCCGGACAGGCGGGCTACACCTTC
NA TRBJ1-4 NA TRBV28 CASSPVNEKLFF TGTGCCAGCAGTCCCGTTAATGAAAAACTGTTTTTT
once TRBJ1-5 NA TRBV7-9 CASRGKTYSNQPQHF TGTGCCAGCAGGGGGAAGACCTATAGCAATCAGCCCCAGCATTTT
NA TRBJ1-1 NA TRBV5-1 CASSLDGGTMNTEAFF TGCGCCAGCAGCTTGGATGGGGGAACAATGAACACTGAAGCTTTCTTT
NA TRBJ1-5 NA TRBV28 CASSYAFNQPQHF TGTGCCAGCAGTTACGCTTTTAATCAGCCCCAGCATTTT
once TRBJ2-7 NA TRBV6-1 CATPGEEATYEQYF TGTGCCACCCCTGGTGAAGAGGCTACCTACGAGCAGTACTTC
NA TRBJ1-5 NA TRBV6-1 CASSEGGNLNQPQHF TGTGCCAGCAGTGAAGGGGGCAACCTCAATCAGCCCCAGCATTTT
few TRBJ2-5 TRBD2 TRBV7-3 CASSSAGGFQETQYF TGTGCCAGCAGCTCAGCGGGGGGCTTTCAGGAGACCCAGTACTTC
NA TRBJ1-1 NA TRBV27 CASRQGAGLENTEAFF TGTGCCAGCAGGCAGGGTGCAGGTTTAGAGAACACTGAAGCTTTCTTT
NA TRBJ1-1 TRBD1 TRBV4-2 CASSQDLRQGVGRNTEAFF TGTGCCAGCAGCCAAGATCTGCGACAGGGGGTGGGTAGGAACACTGAAGCTTTCTTT
NA TRBJ2-7 TRBD1 TRBV18 CASSPTTGLAYEQYF TGTGCCAGCTCACCGACGACAGGGCTAGCCTACGAGCAGTACTTC
NA TRBJ2-2 TRBD1 TRBV27 CASSLSTGGGGELFF TGTGCCAGCAGTTTATCGACAGGGGGGGGCGGGGAGCTGTTTTTT
NA TRBJ2-7 NA TRBV6-5 CASAQGRGGEQYF TGTGCCAGCGCGCAGGGGCGAGGCGGCGAGCAGTACTTC
NA TRBJ1-1 TRBD1 TRBV7-8 CASSALGQGGNRVTEAFF TGTGCCAGCAGCGCCCTGGGACAGGGGGGTAATAGAGTCACTGAAGCTTTCTTT
NA TRBJ1-6 NA TRBV9 CASSVVADYNSPLHF TGTGCCAGCAGCGTAGTGGCAGACTATAATTCACCCCTCCACTTT
few TRBJ2-1 NA TRBV27 CASSGRQQSFSYNEQFF TGTGCCAGCAGCGGACGTCAACAGTCCTTCTCCTACAATGAGCAGTTCTTC
once TRBJ1-4 NA TRBV10-3 CAISEGTSNEKLFF TGTGCCATCAGTGAGGGTACAAGTAATGAAAAACTGTTTTTT
NA TRBJ2-3 NA TRBV4-1 CASSQSPWVGTDTQYF TGCGCCAGCAGCCAATCCCCCTGGGTGGGCACAGATACGCAGTATTTT
NA TRBJ2-3 TRBD1 TRBV6-1 CASSEQGQGRDTQYF TGTGCCAGCAGTGAACAGGGACAGGGGAGAGATACGCAGTATTTT
NA TRBJ2-7 NA TRBV6-5 CASSRTASYEQYF TGTGCCAGCAGTAGGACAGCGAGTTACGAGCAGTACTTC